This TCR beta chain comes out of a study of identical twins. Study-wide points: Conclusions leaned on cross-sectional statistical analysis and did not track the same donors over time. Twins shared beta out-of-frame sequences in excess, but this excess was weaker.

This clonotype was counted only a few times. Its target is unknown. Template switching added a universal primer site, and cDNA bore unique molecular identifiers. One entry per CDR3 protein, called by TCRdb with MiXCR from the 5' RACE reads. Of 450,000 to 600,000 distinct CDR3 sequences detected, about a fifth appear once; the ten largest clones hold 0.48%. No donor was unhealthy or non-Caucasian. V lost 4 bases and J 1 base, leaving 10 bases between the germline ends. The CDR3 sequence is 14 residues long. Germline lookup yields CDR1 LGHDT and CDR2 YNNKEL (reference sequence). The same specimen was also included in a second study, on yellow fever vaccine responses in identical twins.

The gene calls are TRBV3-1 and TRBJ1-2; D gene ambiguous. The receptor's source is a woman aged 18-29 years in good health. Sample: CD4+ T cells sorted from blood. In DNA, the CDR3 is TGTGCCAGCAGCCGAAGGCCGTATAACTATGGCTACACCTTC. Translation: CASSRRPYNYGYTF.